The T cell receptor beta chain described here comes from a study of blood T cell repertoires in COVID-19. This clone was seen more than once but under ten times. The CDR3 totals 18 residues. In germline, CDR1 is SGHVS, CDR2 FQNEAQ. Trimming left V 4 bases short and J 4 bases short, with 25 bases between. Data came from immunoSEQ multiplex PCR; TCRdb stores just in-frame clones and leaves some out. The sample has about 55,000 clones; more than 60% are singletons. The sequence was collected from a woman in her seventies with acute or convalescent COVID-19. V is TRBV7-8 and J is TRBJ1-2; perhaps TRBD1 as D (5 bases). The sample was peripheral blood. CDR3 protein: CASSSGVQGTRNSYGYTF. The CDR3 region has the DNA TGTGCCAGCAGCTCGGGAGTTCAGGGCACACGAAATAGCTATGGCTACACCTTC.